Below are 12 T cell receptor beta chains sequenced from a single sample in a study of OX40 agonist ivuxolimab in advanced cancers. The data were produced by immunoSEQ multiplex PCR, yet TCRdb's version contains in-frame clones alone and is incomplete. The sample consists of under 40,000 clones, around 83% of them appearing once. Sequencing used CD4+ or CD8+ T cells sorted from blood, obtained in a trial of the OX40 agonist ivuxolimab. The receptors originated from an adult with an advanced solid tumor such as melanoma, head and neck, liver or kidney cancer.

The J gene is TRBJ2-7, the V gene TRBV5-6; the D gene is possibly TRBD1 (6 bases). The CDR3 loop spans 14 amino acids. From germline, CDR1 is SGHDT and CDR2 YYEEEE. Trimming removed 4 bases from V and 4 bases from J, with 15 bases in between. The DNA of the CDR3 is TGTGCCAGCAGCCCGCCTGGGGGCAGATACGAGCAGTACTTC. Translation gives CASSPPGGRYEQYF.

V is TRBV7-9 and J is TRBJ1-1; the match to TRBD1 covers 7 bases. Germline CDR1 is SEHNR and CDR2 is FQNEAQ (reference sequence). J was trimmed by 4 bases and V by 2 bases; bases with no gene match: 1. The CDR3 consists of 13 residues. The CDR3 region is CASSLKGATEAFF. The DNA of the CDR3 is TGTGCCAGCAGCTTAAAGGGGGCCACTGAAGCTTTCTTT.

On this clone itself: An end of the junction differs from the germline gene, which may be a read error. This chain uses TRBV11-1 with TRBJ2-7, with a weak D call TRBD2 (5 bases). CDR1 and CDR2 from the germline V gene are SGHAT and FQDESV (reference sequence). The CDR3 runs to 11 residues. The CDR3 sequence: CATQIGGLLDF. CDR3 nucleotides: TGTGCCACCCAGATTGGCGGGCTTTTGGACTTC.

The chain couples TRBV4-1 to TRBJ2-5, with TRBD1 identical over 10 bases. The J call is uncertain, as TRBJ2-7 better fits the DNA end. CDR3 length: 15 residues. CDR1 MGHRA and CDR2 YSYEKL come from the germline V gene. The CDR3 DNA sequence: TGCGCCAGCAGCACAAACCGGGACAGGGGCCTCGAGCAGTACTTC. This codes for CASSTNRDRGLEQYF.

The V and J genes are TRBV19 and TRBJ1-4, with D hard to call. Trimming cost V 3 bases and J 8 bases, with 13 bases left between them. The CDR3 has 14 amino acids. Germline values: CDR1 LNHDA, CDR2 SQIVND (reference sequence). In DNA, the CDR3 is TGTGCCAGTAGTATCCTTGGCTCGGGAGAAAAACTGTTTTTT. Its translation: CASSILGSGEKLFF.

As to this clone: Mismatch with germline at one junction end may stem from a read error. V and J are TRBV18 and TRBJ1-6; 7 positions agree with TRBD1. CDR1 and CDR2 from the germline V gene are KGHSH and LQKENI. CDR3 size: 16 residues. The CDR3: CASSFRWDSANSSLHF. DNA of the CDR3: TGTGCCAGCTCATTTCGCTGGGACAGCGCAAATTCATCCCTCCACTTT.

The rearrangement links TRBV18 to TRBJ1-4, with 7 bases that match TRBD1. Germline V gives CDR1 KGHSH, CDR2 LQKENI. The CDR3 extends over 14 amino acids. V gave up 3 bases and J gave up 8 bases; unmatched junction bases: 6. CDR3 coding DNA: TGTGCCAGCTCACCCACAGGGGCCGGCGAAAAACTGTTTTTT. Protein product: CASSPTGAGEKLFF.

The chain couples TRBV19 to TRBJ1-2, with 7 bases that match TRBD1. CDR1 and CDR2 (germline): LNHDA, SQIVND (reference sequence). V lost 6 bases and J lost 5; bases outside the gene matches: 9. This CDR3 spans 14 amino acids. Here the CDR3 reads CASSVSTGSYGYTF. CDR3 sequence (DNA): TGTGCCAGTAGCGTATCGACAGGGAGTTATGGCTACACCTTC.

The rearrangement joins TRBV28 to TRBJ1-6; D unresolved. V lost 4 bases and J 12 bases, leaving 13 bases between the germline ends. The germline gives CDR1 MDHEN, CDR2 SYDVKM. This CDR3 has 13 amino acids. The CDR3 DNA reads TGTGCCAGCAGTTCACTGAGGCGGGAACCCCTCCACTTT. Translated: CASSSLRREPLHF.

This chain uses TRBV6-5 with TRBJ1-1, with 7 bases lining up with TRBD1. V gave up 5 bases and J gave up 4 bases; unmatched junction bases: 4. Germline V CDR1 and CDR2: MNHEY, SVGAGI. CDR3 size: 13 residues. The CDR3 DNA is TGTGCCAGCAGTGGCTACAGGGGCACTGAAGCTTTCTTT. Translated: CASSGYRGTEAFF.

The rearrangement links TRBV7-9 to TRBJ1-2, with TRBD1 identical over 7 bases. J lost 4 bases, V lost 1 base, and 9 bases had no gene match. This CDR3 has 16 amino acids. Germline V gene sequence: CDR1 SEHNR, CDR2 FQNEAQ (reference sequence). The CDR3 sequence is CASSLGVTGRTYGYTF. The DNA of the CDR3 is TGTGCCAGCAGCTTAGGGGTGACAGGGCGCACCTATGGCTACACCTTC.

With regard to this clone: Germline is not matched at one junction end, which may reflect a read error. CDR3 in DNA: TGCGCCAGCAGCTTGGGACTTCAAGGGACCCAGTACTTC. The encoded protein is CASSLGLQGTQYF. The chain joins TRBV5-1 to TRBJ2-5; D not certain. The CDR3 has 13 amino acids. Germline lookup yields CDR1 SGHRS and CDR2 YFSETQ.